This is a list of T cell receptor beta chains from one sample in a study of molecular identifiers for immune sequencing clone quantification. TCRdb reprocessed the PCR reads with MiXCR, giving one entry per CDR3 protein. The sample records about 330,000 distinct CDR3 sequences, about 23% being singletons. Sequencing was carried out using naive CD8+ T cells from blood, with Jurkat cell RNA spiked in. The receptor set was obtained from a human donor in good health. Some libraries in this study had Jurkat cell RNA spiked in. The CDR3 runs from the conserved cysteine through the conserved F or W. The D gene is left open where the match is weak. Size tells how often a clone was seen (once, few, many) or the class of an expanded clone, and some rows leave it out.

>NA|TRBJ2-5|16|TRBV12-3/TRBV12-4|NA
CASSFTGGWRVETQYF
TGTGCCAGCAGTTTTACGGGGGGCTGGAGGGTAGAGACCCAGTACTTC
>many|TRBJ1-1|13|TRBV21-1|NA
CASSNGSGERAFF
TGTGCCAGCAGCAATGGGTCGGGGGAGAGAGCTTTCTTT
>many|TRBJ1-2|15|TRBV4-1|NA
CASSQLTGTNYGYTF
TGCGCCAGCAGCCAACTAACAGGAACTAACTATGGCTACACCTTC
>few|TRBJ2-7|13|TRBV7-9|TRBD2
CASSPSGNYEQYF
TGTGCCAGCAGCCCTAGCGGGAACTACGAGCAGTACTTC
>NA|TRBJ2-3|13|TRBV3-1|NA
CARSYEGPDTQYF
TGTGCCCGCAGCTACGAAGGCCCAGATACGCAGTATTTT
>many|TRBJ2-2|15|TRBV2|NA
CASSPGPSNTGELFF
TGTGCCAGCAGTCCCGGGCCATCGAACACCGGGGAGCTGTTTTTT
>NA|TRBJ2-5|12|TRBV12-3/TRBV12-4|TRBD2
CATSGNQETQYF
TGTGCCACCAGCGGGAACCAAGAGACCCAGTACTTC
>NA|TRBJ2-1|19|TRBV6-5|TRBD2
CASSYSLGTSGRRHNEQFF
TGTGCCAGCAGTTACTCATTAGGGACTAGCGGGAGGCGCCACAATGAGCAGTTCTTC
>few|TRBJ2-5|16|TRBV11-2|NA
CASRLSRRNVQETQYF
TGTGCCAGCAGGTTATCCCGGAGGAACGTACAAGAGACCCAGTACTTC
>once|TRBJ1-2|13|TRBV6-5|NA
CASSYARDYSYTF
TGTGCCAGCAGTTACGCTAGGGACTATAGCTACACCTTC